This record concerns one T cell receptor beta chain sequence. With random hexamers, reverse transcription was performed on roughly 0.5 to 1 ug of RNA. TCRdb reanalysed the immunoSEQ multiplex PCR reads using MiXCR and keeps one entry per CDR3 protein. This table has 150,000 to 250,000 distinct CDR3 sequences, roughly 95% appearing once. The data are from a study of CD8 T cells in Susac syndrome. The junction had 2 bases not matched to a gene; V was cut back by 0 bases and J by 1 base. The CDR3 contains 16 residues. Germline CDR1 is SGDLS and CDR2 is YYNGEE. The TCR was taken from a human donor with multiple sclerosis. The chain uses TRBV9 and TRBJ2-7; 12 bases map to TRBD2. Source material: CD4+ T cells from PBMCs. The CDR3 coding sequence is TGTGCCAGCAGCGTAGGTGGGACTAGCGGGTCCTACGAGCAGTACTTC. It is translated as CASSVGGTSGSYEQYF.